The T cell receptor beta chain described here comes from a study of blood T cell repertoires in COVID-19. Study-level background: Some COVID-19 samples were acute and others convalescent; all came from the United States, Italy and Spain. T cells, B-cell-depleted T cells, or PBMCs provided the cDNA or gDNA that served as material.

In the source study's methods: Researchers report that nucleated cell counts were estimated from reference gene primer amplification. Libraries were prepared by immunoSEQ multiplex PCR; TCRdb keeps only in-frame clonotypes and omits some of them. V and J calls and clone size are copied from that table; D and trimming were computed from the DNA. The table has roughly 150,000 clones, approximately 83% seen once. This clone came up a few times. Trimming took off 3 bases at V and 0 bases at J, with 12 bases between the two ends. This CDR3 spans 15 amino acids. The germline CDR1 and CDR2 sequences are SGDLS and YYNGEE.

This chain links TRBV9 with TRBJ1-2, with a weak D call TRBD1 (6 bases). The TCR sequence derives from a man in his 70s with active or convalescent COVID-19. The sample comprised peripheral blood. CDR3: CASSDTGRPNYGYTF. The DNA for the CDR3 is TGTGCCAGCAGCGATACAGGGCGCCCTAACTATGGCTACACCTTC. Full variable domain (missing parts from reference TRBV9 and TRBJ1-2): DSGVTQTPKHLITATGQRVTLRCSPRSGDLSVYWYQQSLDQGLQFLIQYYNGEERAKGNILERFSAQQFPDLHSELNLSSLELGDSALYFCASSDTGRPNYGYTFGSGTRLTVV.